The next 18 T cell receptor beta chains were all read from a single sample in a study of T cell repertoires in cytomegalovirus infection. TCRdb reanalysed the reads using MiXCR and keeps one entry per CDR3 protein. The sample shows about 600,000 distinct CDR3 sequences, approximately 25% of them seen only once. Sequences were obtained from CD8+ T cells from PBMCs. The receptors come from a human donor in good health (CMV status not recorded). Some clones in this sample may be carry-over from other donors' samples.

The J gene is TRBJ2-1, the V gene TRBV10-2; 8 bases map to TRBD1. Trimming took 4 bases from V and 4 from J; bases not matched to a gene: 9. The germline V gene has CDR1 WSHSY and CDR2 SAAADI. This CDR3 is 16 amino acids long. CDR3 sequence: CASSGPGDRLYNEQFF. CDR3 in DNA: TGCGCCAGCAGTGGGCCGGGGGACAGGCTATACAATGAGCAGTTCTTC.

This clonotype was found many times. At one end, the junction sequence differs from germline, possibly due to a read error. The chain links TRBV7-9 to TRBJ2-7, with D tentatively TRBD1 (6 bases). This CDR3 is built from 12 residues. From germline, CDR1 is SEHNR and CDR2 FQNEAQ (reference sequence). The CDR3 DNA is TGTGCCAGCAGCCTTGGCTTACAGGGCGGTGACTTC. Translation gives CASSLGLQGGDF. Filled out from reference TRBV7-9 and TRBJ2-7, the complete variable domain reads DTGVSQNPRHKITKRGQNVTFRCDPISEHNRLYWYRQTLGQGPEFLTYFQNEAQLEKSRLLSDRFSAERPKGSFSTLEIQRTEQGDSAMYLCASSLGLQGGDFGPGTRLTVT.

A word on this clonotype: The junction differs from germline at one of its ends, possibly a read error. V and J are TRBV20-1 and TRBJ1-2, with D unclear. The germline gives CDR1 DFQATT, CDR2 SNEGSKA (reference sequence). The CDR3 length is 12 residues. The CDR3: CCATEDNYGYTF. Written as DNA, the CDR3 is TGCTGTGCTACAGAAGACAACTATGGCTACACCTTC.

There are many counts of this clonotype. The CDR3: CASSALFGSNQPQHF. The CDR3 bases are TGTGCCAGCAGCGCCCTATTTGGCAGCAATCAGCCCCAGCATTTT. The chain combines TRBV7-6 with TRBJ1-5, with D unclear. CDR3 length equals 15 residues. V was shortened by 5 bases and J by 1 base, with 12 bases between the two germline ends. The germline gives CDR1 SGHVS, CDR2 FNYEAQ. Full variable domain (missing parts from reference TRBV7-6 and TRBJ1-5): GAGVSQSPRYKVTKRGQDVALRCDPISGHVSLYWYRQALGQGPEFLTYFNYEAQQDKSGLPNDRFSAERPEGSISTLTIQRTEQRDSAMYRCASSALFGSNQPQHFGDGTRLSIL.

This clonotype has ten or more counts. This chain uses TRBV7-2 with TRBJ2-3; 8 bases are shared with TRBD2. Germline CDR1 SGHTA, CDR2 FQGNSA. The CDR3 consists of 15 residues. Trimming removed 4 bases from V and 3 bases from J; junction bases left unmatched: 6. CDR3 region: CASSYEGTRTDTQYF. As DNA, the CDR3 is TGTGCCAGCAGCTATGAAGGGACTAGAACAGATACGCAGTATTTT.

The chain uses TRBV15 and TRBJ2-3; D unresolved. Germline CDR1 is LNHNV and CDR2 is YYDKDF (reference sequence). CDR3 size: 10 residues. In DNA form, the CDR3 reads TGTGCTACACGGGCAGATACGCAGTATTTT. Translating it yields CATRADTQYF.

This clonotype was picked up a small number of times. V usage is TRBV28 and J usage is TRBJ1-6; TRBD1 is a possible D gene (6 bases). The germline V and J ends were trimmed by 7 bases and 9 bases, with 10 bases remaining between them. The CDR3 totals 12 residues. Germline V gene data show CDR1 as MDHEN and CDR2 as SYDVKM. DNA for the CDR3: TGTGCCAGCAACACAGGGTTTTCACCCCTCCACTTT. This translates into CASNTGFSPLHF.

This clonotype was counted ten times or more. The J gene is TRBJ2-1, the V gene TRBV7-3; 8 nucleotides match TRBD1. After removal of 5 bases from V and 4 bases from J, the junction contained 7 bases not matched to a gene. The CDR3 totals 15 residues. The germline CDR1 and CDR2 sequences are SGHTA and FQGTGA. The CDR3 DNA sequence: TGTGCCAGCAGCCCCTGGGGGGACAGGTACAATGAGCAGTTCTTC. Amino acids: CASSPWGDRYNEQFF.

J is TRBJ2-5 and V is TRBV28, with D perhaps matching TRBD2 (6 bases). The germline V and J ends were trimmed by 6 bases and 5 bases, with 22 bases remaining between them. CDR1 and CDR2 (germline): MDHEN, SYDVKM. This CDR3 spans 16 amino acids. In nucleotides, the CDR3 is TGTGCCAGCAGCCGACCCGAGACGGGGGTCCGGGAGACCCAGTACTTC. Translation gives CASSRPETGVRETQYF. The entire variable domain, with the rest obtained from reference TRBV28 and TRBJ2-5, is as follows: DVKVTQSSRYLVKRTGEKVFLECVQDMDHENMFWYRQDPGLGLRLIYFSYDVKMKEKGDIPEGYSVSREKKERFSLILESASTNQTSMYLCASSRPETGVRETQYFGPGTRLLVL.

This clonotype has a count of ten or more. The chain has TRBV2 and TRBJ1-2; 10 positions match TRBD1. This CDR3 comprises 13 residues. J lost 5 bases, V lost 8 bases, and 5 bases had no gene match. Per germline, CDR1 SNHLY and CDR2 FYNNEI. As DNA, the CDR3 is TGTGCCAGCCCCGGGACAGGGGTGTATGGCTACACCTTC. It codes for CASPGTGVYGYTF.

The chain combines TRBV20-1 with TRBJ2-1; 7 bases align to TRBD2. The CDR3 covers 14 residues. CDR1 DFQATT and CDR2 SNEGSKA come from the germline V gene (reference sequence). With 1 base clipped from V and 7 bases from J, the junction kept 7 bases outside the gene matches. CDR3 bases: TGCAGTGCTAGAGGCGGGGGAGGAGGAAATGAGCAGTTCTTC. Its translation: CSARGGGGGNEQFF.

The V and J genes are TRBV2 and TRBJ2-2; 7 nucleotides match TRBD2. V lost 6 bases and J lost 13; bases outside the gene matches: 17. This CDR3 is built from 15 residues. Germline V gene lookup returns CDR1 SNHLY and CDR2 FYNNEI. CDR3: CASSSSGVDIWPLFF. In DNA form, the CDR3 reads TGTGCCAGCAGCTCCAGCGGGGTCGACATATGGCCGCTGTTTTTT. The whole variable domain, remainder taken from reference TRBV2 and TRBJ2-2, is EPEVTQTPSHQVTQMGQEVILRCVPISNHLYFYWYRQILGQKVEFLVSFYNNEISEKSEIFDDQFSVERPDGSNFTLKIRSTKLEDSAMYFCASSSSGVDIWPLFFGEGSRLTVL.

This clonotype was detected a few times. CDR3 DNA: TGTGCCAGCAATTCGTTGACAGCCGAAAAACTGTTTTTT. Translating gives CASNSLTAEKLFF. This chain connects TRBV6-2 or TRBV6-3 to TRBJ1-4; D may be TRBD1 (5 bases). The CDR3 totals 13 residues. With 7 bases removed from V and 8 bases from J, the gap between germline ends came to 14 bases. The germline gives CDR1 MNHEY, CDR2 SVGEGT.

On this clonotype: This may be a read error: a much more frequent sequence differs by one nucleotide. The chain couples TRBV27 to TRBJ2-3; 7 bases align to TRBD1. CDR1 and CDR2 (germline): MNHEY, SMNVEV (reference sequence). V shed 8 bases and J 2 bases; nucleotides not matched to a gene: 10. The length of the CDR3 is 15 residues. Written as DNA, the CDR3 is TGTGCCAGCGGGTTCCGGGACAGTTCCACAGATACGCAGTATTTT. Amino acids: CASGFRDSSTDTQYF.

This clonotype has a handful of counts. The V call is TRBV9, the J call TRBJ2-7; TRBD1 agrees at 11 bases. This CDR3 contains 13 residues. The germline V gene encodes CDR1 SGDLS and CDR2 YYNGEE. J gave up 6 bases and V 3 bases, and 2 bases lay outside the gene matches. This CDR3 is CASSAGTGGEQYF. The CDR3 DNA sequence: TGTGCCAGCAGCGCCGGGACAGGGGGCGAGCAGTACTTC.

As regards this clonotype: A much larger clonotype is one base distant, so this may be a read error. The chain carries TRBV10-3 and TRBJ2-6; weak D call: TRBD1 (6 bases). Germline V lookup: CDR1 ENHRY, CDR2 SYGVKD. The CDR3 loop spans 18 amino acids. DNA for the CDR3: TGTGCCATCAGTGTGATGGACAGTGTAGAGTTAGGGGCCAACGTCCCGACTTTC. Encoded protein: CAISVMDSVELGANVPTF.

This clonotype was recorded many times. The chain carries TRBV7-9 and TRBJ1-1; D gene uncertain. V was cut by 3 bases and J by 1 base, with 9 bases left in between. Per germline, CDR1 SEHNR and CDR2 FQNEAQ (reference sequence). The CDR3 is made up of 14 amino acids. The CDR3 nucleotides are TGTGCCAGCAGCTTCGAGGCGTCGAACACTGAAGCTTTCTTT. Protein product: CASSFEASNTEAFF.

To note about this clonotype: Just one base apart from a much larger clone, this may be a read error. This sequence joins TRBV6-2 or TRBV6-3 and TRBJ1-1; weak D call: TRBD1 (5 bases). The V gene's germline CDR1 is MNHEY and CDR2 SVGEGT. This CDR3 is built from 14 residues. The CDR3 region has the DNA TGTACCAGCAGTCCTTTCGCAGGGTTCTCTGAAGCTTTCTTT. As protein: CTSSPFAGFSEAFF.